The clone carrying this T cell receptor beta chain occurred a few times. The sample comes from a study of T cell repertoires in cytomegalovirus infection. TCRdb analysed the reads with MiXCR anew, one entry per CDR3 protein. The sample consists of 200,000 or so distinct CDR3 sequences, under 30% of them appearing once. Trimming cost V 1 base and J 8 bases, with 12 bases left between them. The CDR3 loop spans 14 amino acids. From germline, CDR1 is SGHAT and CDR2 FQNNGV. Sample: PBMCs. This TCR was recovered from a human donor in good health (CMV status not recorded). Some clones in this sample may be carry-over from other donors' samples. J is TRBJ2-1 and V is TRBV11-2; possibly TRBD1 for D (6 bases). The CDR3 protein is CASSLATQGYEQFF. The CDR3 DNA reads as TGTGCCAGCAGCTTAGCCACACAGGGCTATGAGCAGTTCTTC.